The 25 T cell receptor beta chains given below trace back to one sample, sequenced in a study of blood T cell repertoires in COVID-19. Using immunoSEQ multiplex PCR, the repertoire was profiled, and TCRdb retains in-frame clones only, with some absent. The repertoire has about 290,000 clones, 75% to 90% of them found once; the top ten carry about 3%. Sequencing was carried out using peripheral blood. The receptors were gathered from a woman aged 25 to 45 with active or convalescent COVID-19.

J is TRBJ2-7 and V is TRBV5-1; D is unclear. The germline V gene encodes CDR1 SGHRS and CDR2 YFSETQ. Trimming removed 1 base at V and 3 bases at J, with 14 bases between. The CDR3 length is 15 residues. This CDR3 is CASSLRQEKVYEQYF. The CDR3 coding sequence is TGCGCCAGCAGCTTGAGGCAGGAAAAAGTCTACGAGCAGTACTTC.

This clone was observed once. CDR3 sequence (DNA): TGTGCCAGCAGCTCAATAACGATGACAGGGAGGAACACCGGGGAGCTGTTTTTT. Its protein is CASSSITMTGRNTGELFF. The chain is built from TRBV7-3 and TRBJ2-2; 7 bases are a match to TRBD1. J gave up 1 base and V 4 bases, and 12 bases lay outside the gene matches. CDR3 size: 18 residues. From germline, CDR1 is SGHTA and CDR2 FQGTGA.

The rearrangement links TRBV12-3 or TRBV12-4 to TRBJ1-2; D uncertain. V gave up 0 bases and J gave up 7 bases, with 9 bases separating them. The CDR3 consists of 13 residues. The CDR3 bases are TGTGCCAGCAGTTTAGCGGAGGGATCTGGCTACACCTTC. The encoded protein is CASSLAEGSGYTF.

The chain carries TRBV9 and TRBJ1-3; unclear D gene. Germline V gene lookup returns CDR1 SGDLS and CDR2 YYNGEE. The V end was cut by 2 bases, the J end by 14 bases, with 14 bases between. This CDR3 has 12 residues. The CDR3 here is CASSVGTGVLYF. The CDR3 DNA reads TGTGCCAGCAGCGTTGGAACCGGGGTCCTATATTTT.

The rearrangement links TRBV28 to TRBJ1-4, with 8 bases matching TRBD1. The V gene end was trimmed by 7 bases and the J gene end by 7 bases; junction bases not matched to a gene: 8. The germline V gene has CDR1 MDHEN and CDR2 SYDVKM. This CDR3 has 14 residues. The CDR3 nucleotides are TGTGCCAGCACCACGGACAGGGAGGTTGAAAAACTGTTTTTT. It is translated as CASTTDREVEKLFF.

Only a few counts were recorded for this clone. V and J are TRBV27 and TRBJ2-7, with D possibly being TRBD1 (5 bases). CDR1 is MNHEY and CDR2 is SMNVEV in the germline V gene (reference sequence). The CDR3 has 15 amino acids. V was trimmed by 2 bases and J by 0 bases, leaving 11 bases between them. The CDR3 DNA follows: TGTGCCAGCAGTTTAACTTGGGGCAGCTCCTACGAGCAGTACTTC. Translating it yields CASSLTWGSSYEQYF.

The chain recombines TRBV4-1 with TRBJ2-2; D is perhaps TRBD1 (6 bases). This CDR3 is 14 amino acids long. Per germline, CDR1 MGHRA and CDR2 YSYEKL. The germline V and J ends were trimmed by 3 bases and 6 bases, with 11 bases remaining between them. As DNA, the CDR3 is TGCGCCAGCAGCCACGTTGACAGGTCCGGGGAGCTGTTTTTT. Translated: CASSHVDRSGELFF.

This chain joins TRBV6-5 and TRBJ1-3; 7 bases align to TRBD1. The germline V gene has CDR1 MNHEY and CDR2 SVGAGI. The CDR3 is made up of 13 amino acids. J gave up 4 bases and V 4 bases, and 1 base lay outside the gene matches. The CDR3 DNA follows: TGTGCCAGCAGTTCGGACAGGGGAAACACCATATATTTT. Translation gives CASSSDRGNTIYF.

This CDR3 reads CASSSTSGGRDTQYF. In DNA form, the CDR3 reads TGTGCCAGCAGCTCGACTAGCGGGGGCAGGGATACGCAGTATTTT. This chain links TRBV5-5 with TRBJ2-3; TRBD2 aligns across 12 bases. CDR3 size: 15 residues. CDR1 and CDR2 from the germline V gene are SGHKS and YYEKEE (reference sequence). Trimming took 3 bases from V and 6 from J; bases not matched to a gene: 5.

The V call is TRBV9, the J call TRBJ2-1, with TRBD2 matching 10 bases. The trim removed 1 base at V and 6 bases at J, leaving 10 bases unmatched. The CDR3 covers 17 residues. Germline CDR1 SGDLS, CDR2 YYNGEE. CDR3 residues: CASSVWSGGAPRNEQFF. For the CDR3, the DNA is TGTGCCAGCAGCGTATGGAGCGGGGGGGCTCCTCGCAATGAGCAGTTCTTC.

This rearrangement joins TRBV5-4 to TRBJ1-2, with D possibly being TRBD1 (6 bases). The CDR3 runs to 14 residues. Trimming left V 6 bases short and J 0 bases short, with 12 bases between. The germline V gene encodes CDR1 SGHNT and CDR2 YYREEE (reference sequence). CDR3 sequence: CASTQGLANYGYTF. DNA of the CDR3: TGTGCCAGCACCCAGGGGCTCGCTAACTATGGCTACACCTTC.

The J gene is TRBJ1-1, the V gene TRBV11-3; D remains ambiguous. The V end lost 5 bases, the J end lost 2 bases, and 9 bases lay between the germline ends. Germline V gene lookup returns CDR1 SGHNT and CDR2 YENEEA. This CDR3 is built from 13 residues. CDR3 in amino acids: CASSRDNNTEAFF. The CDR3 DNA sequence: TGTGCCAGCAGCCGAGACAACAACACTGAAGCTTTCTTT.

This chain uses TRBV3-1 (or the pseudogene TRBV3-2) with TRBJ1-2; 8 nucleotides line up with TRBD1. Germline CDR1 is LGHDT and CDR2 is YNNKEL (reference sequence). The CDR3 extends over 16 amino acids. V dropped 4 bases and J dropped 6; count of bases not matched to a gene: 13. DNA of the CDR3: TGTGCCAGCAGCCCCCAGAATTCCCGCAGGGGGCATGGCTACACCTTC. It codes for CASSPQNSRRGHGYTF.

This CDR3 reads CASSRTGGDYGYTF. The CDR3 DNA reads TGTGCCAGTAGCCGGACAGGGGGAGACTATGGCTACACCTTC. This chain links TRBV19 with TRBJ1-2; 10 nucleotides agree with TRBD1. Trimming cost V 6 bases and J 3 bases; bases outside gene matches: 4. The CDR3 runs to 14 residues. The germline V gene encodes CDR1 LNHDA and CDR2 SQIVND (reference sequence). Drawing the rest from reference TRBV19 and TRBJ1-2, the complete variable domain is DGGITQSPKYLFRKEGQNVTLSCEQNLNHDAMYWYRQDPGQGLRLIYYSQIVNDFQKGDIAEGYSVSREKKESFPLTVTSAQKNPTAFYLCASSRTGGDYGYTFGSGTRLTVV.

The chain carries TRBV19 and TRBJ2-2; 7 nucleotides align to TRBD1. Germline assignment: CDR1 LNHDA and CDR2 SQIVND (reference sequence). There are 16 residues in the CDR3. V was clipped by 7 bases and J by 2 bases; unmatched bases: 10. CDR3 loop: CASTARGYDNTGELFF. CDR3 sequence (DNA): TGTGCCAGTACTGCCAGGGGGTACGATAACACCGGGGAGCTGTTTTTT.

Turning to this clone: Other nucleotide sequences from this sample produce the same CDR3. J is TRBJ1-2 and V is TRBV9, with a possible D match to TRBD1 (6 bases). CDR3 size: 16 residues. CDR1 and CDR2 from the germline V gene are SGDLS and YYNGEE. V shed 0 bases and J shed 3 bases, with 15 bases lying between them. In nucleotides, the CDR3 is TGTGCCAGCAGCGTAGGGGGCGGGGGCGCCGACTATGGCTACACCTTC. Translating gives CASSVGGGGADYGYTF. Together with reference TRBV9 and TRBJ1-2, the CDR3 gives the full variable domain: DSGVTQTPKHLITATGQRVTLRCSPRSGDLSVYWYQQSLDQGLQFLIQYYNGEERAKGNILERFSAQQFPDLHSELNLSSLELGDSALYFCASSVGGGGADYGYTFGSGTRLTVV.

The chain is built from TRBV5-1 and TRBJ1-1; perhaps TRBD1 as D (5 bases). The CDR3 consists of 15 residues. V lost 3 bases and J lost 5, with 17 bases in between. Per the germline V gene, CDR1 is SGHRS and CDR2 is YFSETQ. The CDR3 nucleotides are TGCGCCAGCAGCTCTAAAGGGGAGGGGCGGACTGAAGCTTTCTTT. The encoded protein is CASSSKGEGRTEAFF.

The gene calls are TRBV18 and TRBJ1-5, with D perhaps matching TRBD1 (5 bases). CDR1 and CDR2 (germline): KGHSH, LQKENI. The CDR3 extends over 16 amino acids. V shed 2 bases and J shed 0 bases, with 11 bases lying between them. CDR3 sequence: CASSPSDSNSNQPQHF. The CDR3 DNA is TGTGCCAGCTCACCATCCGACAGTAATAGCAATCAGCCCCAGCATTTT.

The V gene is TRBV5-1, the J gene TRBJ2-2; no clear D gene. Germline V lookup: CDR1 SGHRS, CDR2 YFSETQ. The CDR3 runs to 13 residues. Trimming cost V 0 bases and J 4 bases, with 4 bases left between them. The CDR3 loop is CASSLDITGELFF. CDR3 in DNA: TGCGCCAGCAGCTTGGATATCACCGGGGAGCTGTTTTTT.

This clone showed up just a few times. CDR3 sequence reads: CASSPSGGSGNTIYF. CDR3 in DNA: TGTGCCAGCTCACCATCAGGGGGCTCTGGAAACACCATATATTTT. The genes are TRBV18 and TRBJ1-3; 7 bases agree with TRBD1. V was clipped by 2 bases and J by 0 bases; unmatched bases: 1. Germline CDR1 is KGHSH and CDR2 is LQKENI. This CDR3 spans 15 amino acids.

The table lists this clone with a few counts. V usage is TRBV27 and J usage is TRBJ1-3, with 9 positions matching TRBD1. This CDR3 region has 15 residues. Looked up from germline, CDR1 is MNHEY and CDR2 is SMNVEV (reference sequence). The V segment lost 5 bases and the J segment 2 bases; nucleotides outside the gene matches: 4. Here the CDR3 reads CASSMDRGTGNTIYF. CDR3 DNA sequence: TGTGCCAGCAGTATGGACAGGGGTACTGGAAACACCATATATTTT.

This rearrangement joins TRBV24-1 to TRBJ1-5, with D possibly being TRBD1 (5 bases). With 8 bases removed from V and 4 bases from J, the gap between germline ends came to 11 bases. The length of the CDR3 is 13 residues. The germline V gene encodes CDR1 KGHDR and CDR2 SFDVKD. Here the CDR3 DNA reads TGTGCCACCACAGCGGGGGTTAATCAGCCCCAGCATTTT. This gives the protein CATTAGVNQPQHF.

The V call is TRBV28, the J call TRBJ1-2, with D tentatively TRBD1 (6 bases). The CDR3 length is 13 residues. Germline V CDR1 and CDR2: MDHEN, SYDVKM. With 8 bases removed from V and 5 bases from J, the gap between germline ends came to 15 bases. As DNA, the CDR3 is TGTGCCAGCGGGTGGGGGCGCGGGTATGGCTACACCTTC. Its translation is CASGWGRGYGYTF.

This clone was seen more than once but under ten times. The CDR3 DNA reads TGTGCCACCAGCAGAGATGTTAGCTCTGGGGCCAACGTCCTGACTTTC. Its protein product is CATSRDVSSGANVLTF. This rearrangement joins TRBV15 to TRBJ2-6; no clear D gene. Germline V gene data show CDR1 as LNHNV and CDR2 as YYDKDF (reference sequence). V was cut by 0 bases and J by 0 bases, with 6 bases left in between. The CDR3 has 16 residues.

CDR3 coding DNA: TGCGCCAGCAGCCCTAGACAGCTGAACAATGAAAAACTGTTTTTT. The encoded protein is CASSPRQLNNEKLFF. The chain has TRBV4-3 and TRBJ1-4; possibly TRBD1 for D (5 bases). The length of the CDR3 is 15 residues. V dropped 4 bases and J dropped 5 bases, with 14 bases sitting between them. Germline values: CDR1 LGHNA, CDR2 YSLEER.